Listed below are T cell receptor beta chains from one sample, sequenced in a study of early T cells in non-severe SARS-CoV-2 infection. Each CDR3 protein gets one entry after TCRdb re-called the 5' RACE reads with MiXCR. The sample lists approximately 81,000 distinct CDR3 sequences, less than 15% occurring once. The specimen was whole blood. The origin of the receptors is an adult who was a healthcare worker with PCR-confirmed SARS-CoV-2 infection or an uninfected control (not recorded which). The CDR3 runs from the conserved cysteine through the conserved F or W. A D gene is named only where the DNA matches it firmly. Only some rows state a clone size, as once, few, many or a class for expanded clones.

v_gene	abundance	d_gene	j_gene	CDR3nt	CDR3aa
TRBV10-3	NA	TRBD1	TRBJ1-1	TGTGCCATCAGTGAGTCGAAGGGGGCGAGCACTGAAGCTTTCTTT	CAISESKGASTEAFF
TRBV6-5	many	TRBD2	TRBJ2-1	TGTGCCAGCAGCAAAGCGGGGAGCTCCTACAATGAGCAGTTCTTC	CASSKAGSSYNEQFF
TRBV5-1	few	TRBD1	TRBJ2-7	TGCGCCAGCAGCTTCCTACCGGGACAGGATAGGGAGCAGTACTTC	CASSFLPGQDREQYF
TRBV2	NA	NA	TRBJ1-1	TGTGCCAGATCGACAGCGCCCAACACTGAAGCTTTCTTT	CARSTAPNTEAFF
TRBV2	few	TRBD1	TRBJ1-1	TGTGCCAGCAGGAAGACAGGGGGGGGAAACACTGAAGCTTTCTTT	CASRKTGGGNTEAFF
TRBV7-9	many	NA	TRBJ1-6	TGTGCCAGCAGCGCCGGGTCACCCCTCCACTTT	CASSAGSPLHF
TRBV20-1	many	TRBD2	TRBJ2-5	TGCAGTGCTTCTCAAGCGGGGGGCCGCAAAGAGACCCAGTACTTC	CSASQAGGRKETQYF
TRBV5-7	many	NA	TRBJ1-1	TGTGCCAGCAGCTTCGGACAGATGGGTGAAGCTTTCTTT	CASSFGQMGEAFF
TRBV7-9	few	TRBD2	TRBJ2-5	TGTGCCAGCAGCTTCGCAGGGAGGGAAGAGACCCAGTACTTC	CASSFAGREETQYF
TRBV18	many	NA	TRBJ2-1	TGTGCCAGCTCACCACTGGGGAATGAGCAGTTCTTC	CASSPLGNEQFF
TRBV11-1	few	NA	TRBJ2-7	TGTGCCAGCAGCTTCGGTGGCAGGGCCTACGAGCAGTACTTC	CASSFGGRAYEQYF
TRBV4-2	few	NA	TRBJ2-1	TGTGCCAGCAGCCACGGGGGGCGGGGCTCCTACAATGAGCAGTTCTTC	CASSHGGRGSYNEQFF
TRBV28	NA	TRBD1	TRBJ2-4	TGTGCCAGCAGTTTAGGGACAGGGGTAGCCAAAAACATTCAGTACTTC	CASSLGTGVAKNIQYF
TRBV5-1	many	NA	TRBJ2-1	TGCGCCAGCAGCTACGGGGACGCCAATGAGCAGTTCTTC	CASSYGDANEQFF
TRBV20-1	NA	NA	TRBJ1-4	TGCAGTGCTAGAGATCCATCCGGAGTGCCTAATGAAAAACTGTTTTTT	CSARDPSGVPNEKLFF
TRBV4-1	NA	TRBD2	TRBJ2-3	TGCGCCAGCAGCTCAACCGGGACTAGCGGACGCACAGATACGCAGTATTTT	CASSSTGTSGRTDTQYF
TRBV29-1	many	NA	TRBJ2-2	TGCAGCGTTGAAGGTCTATACAACACCGGGGAGCTGTTTTTT	CSVEGLYNTGELFF
TRBV3-1	NA	NA	TRBJ2-1	TGTGCCAGCAGCCAACGGGGGAGCTCCTACAATGAGCAGTTCTTC	CASSQRGSSYNEQFF
TRBV7-9	many	NA	TRBJ2-7	TGTGCCAGCAGCTCGGCCCTCTACGAGCAGTACTTC	CASSSALYEQYF
TRBV27	many	NA	TRBJ2-1	TGTGCCAGCAGTTACCGTGGAACAGCCAATGAGCAGTTCTTC	CASSYRGTANEQFF
TRBV14	NA	NA	TRBJ1-3	TGTGCCAGCAGCCAAGATATCAGGGGCCCTGGAAACACCATATATTTT	CASSQDIRGPGNTIYF
TRBV7-9	many	NA	TRBJ2-3	TGTGCCAGCAGCTTAGCGGTCGGCCCCGGGACAGATACGCAGTATTTT	CASSLAVGPGTDTQYF
TRBV24-1	NA	TRBD1	TRBJ1-1	TGTGCCACCAGTGACCCCGACAGGGTGAGCACTGAAGCTTTCTTT	CATSDPDRVSTEAFF
TRBV4-1	NA	NA	TRBJ2-5	TGCGCCAGCAGCCAAGATCAAAGGTCCCAAGAGACCCAGTACTTC	CASSQDQRSQETQYF